The 29 T cell receptor beta chains given below trace back to one sample, sequenced in a study of blood T cell repertoires in COVID-19. Repertoires were generated with immunoSEQ multiplex PCR, while TCRdb's copy carries only in-frame clones and drops some. The sample contains 200,000 to 250,000 clones, around 89% of which appear only once. Sequencing was carried out using PBMCs or T cells enriched from blood (not recorded which). These receptors came from a woman between 18 and 29 years old in a cohort exposed to, infected with or recovered from COVID-19 (not recorded which).

The V and J genes are TRBV29-1 and TRBJ1-3; perhaps TRBD1 as D (5 bases). The CDR3 covers 13 residues. Per the germline V gene, CDR1 is SQVTM and CDR2 is ANQGSEA. V was pared by 6 bases and J by 0 bases, with 9 bases between. The CDR3 sequence: CSVNQGSGNTIYF. The CDR3 DNA reads TGCAGCGTGAACCAGGGCTCTGGAAACACCATATATTTT.

V gene TRBV5-1 combines with J gene TRBJ1-1; D gene unclear. Trimming took off 4 bases at V and 4 bases at J, with 20 bases between the two ends. Germline loops: CDR1 SGHRS, CDR2 YFSETQ. There are 16 residues in the CDR3. The CDR3: CASSQTAGNLGTEAFF. The CDR3 DNA is TGCGCCAGCAGCCAAACGGCGGGAAACCTTGGCACTGAAGCTTTCTTT.

CDR3 sequence (DNA): TGTGCCAGCAGCCCCGCCAGCGGCGTCCTGACTTTC. Its translation is CASSPASGVLTF. The chain employs TRBV28 and TRBJ2-6, with D tentatively TRBD2 (5 bases). This CDR3 has 12 residues. V lost 6 bases, J lost 12 bases, and 12 bases lay in between. Looked up from germline, CDR1 is MDHEN and CDR2 is SYDVKM.

This clone was recorded only once. The chain carries TRBV14 and TRBJ1-4; TRBD1 is a possible D gene (5 bases). The CDR3 totals 13 residues. V was shortened by 1 base and J by 11 bases, with 11 bases between the two germline ends. Germline assignment: CDR1 SGHDN and CDR2 FVKESK. The CDR3 bases are TGTGCCAGCAGCCAAGCGTCAGGGCGGAAACTGTTTTTT. It is translated as CASSQASGRKLFF.

The chain couples TRBV5-1 to TRBJ2-1, with no clear D. The ends were cut back, 4 bases at V and 6 bases at J, with 11 bases in the middle. The V gene's germline CDR1 is SGHRS and CDR2 YFSETQ. This CDR3 spans 13 amino acids. The CDR3 protein is CASSLMPTNEQFF. CDR3 in DNA: TGCGCCAGCAGCCTGATGCCTACCAATGAGCAGTTCTTC.

V is TRBV18 and J is TRBJ1-1; 12 bases match TRBD1. CDR1 is KGHSH and CDR2 is LQKENI in the germline V gene. V was pared by 3 bases and J by 1 base, with 3 bases of the junction left unmatched. The CDR3 is 16 residues long. CDR3 sequence: CASSPTGQGANTEAFF. In DNA form, the CDR3 reads TGTGCCAGCTCACCTACGGGACAGGGGGCGAACACTGAAGCTTTCTTT.

This clone appeared once. The chain couples TRBV9 to TRBJ2-2; the match to TRBD2 covers 9 bases. Per the germline V gene, CDR1 is SGDLS and CDR2 is YYNGEE. This CDR3 has 15 amino acids. The J segment lost 5 bases and the V segment lost 4 bases, leaving 6 bases of the junction unmatched. CDR3 sequence reads: CASSFSGSGTGELFF. The CDR3 DNA follows: TGTGCCAGCAGCTTTAGCGGGAGTGGGACCGGGGAGCTGTTTTTT.

The chain uses TRBV25-1 and TRBJ1-6; maybe TRBD1 (5 bases). Trimming cost V 2 bases and J 7 bases, with 15 bases left between them. Germline V gene sequence: CDR1 MGHDK, CDR2 SYGVNS. This CDR3 region has 16 residues. The CDR3 DNA sequence: TGTGCCAGCAGTGAAAGATCGGGGGGAATGAATTCACCCCTCCACTTT. Translation gives CASSERSGGMNSPLHF.

CDR3 coding DNA: TGTGCCAGCAGCCGCACAGGGCGGGCCATCTTGGCCCTCCACTTT. Its protein product is CASSRTGRAILALHF. V usage is TRBV28 and J usage is TRBJ1-6, with D possibly matching TRBD1 (6 bases). This CDR3 region has 15 residues. From germline, CDR1 is MDHEN and CDR2 SYDVKM. Trimming cost V 6 bases and J 14 bases, with 23 bases left between them.

The V gene is TRBV3-1 (or the pseudogene TRBV3-2), the J gene TRBJ2-7; 9 bases are shared with TRBD1. Germline CDR1 and CDR2: LGHDT and YNNKEL (reference sequence). Trimming removed 4 bases from V and 2 bases from J; junction bases left unmatched: 9. CDR3 size: 16 residues. The CDR3 DNA reads TGTGCCAGCAGCCCAACCGGGACAGGGAATCCCTACGAGCAGTACTTC. Translation gives CASSPTGTGNPYEQYF.

The chain combines TRBV6-5 with TRBJ2-2, with D perhaps matching TRBD2 (5 bases). With 0 bases removed from V and 8 bases from J, the gap between germline ends came to 13 bases. Germline lookup yields CDR1 MNHEY and CDR2 SVGAGI. CDR3 length equals 15 residues. The CDR3 protein is CASSYSPRVAGELFF. The CDR3 nucleotides read TGTGCCAGCAGTTACTCGCCGCGGGTTGCGGGGGAGCTGTTTTTT.

CDR3 in amino acids: CASSQSTDTQYF. The CDR3 region has the DNA TGTGCCAGCAGCCAAAGCACAGATACGCAGTATTTT. V is TRBV5-6 and J is TRBJ2-3; D gene unclear. There are 12 residues in the CDR3. From germline, CDR1 is SGHDT and CDR2 YYEEEE. Trimming cost V 4 bases and J 0 bases, with 3 bases left between them.

CDR3 sequence reads: CASSSGLAGKNEQFF. CDR3 DNA: TGTGCCAGCAGTTCGGGACTAGCGGGGAAAAATGAGCAGTTCTTC. The chain joins TRBV27 to TRBJ2-1; TRBD2 agrees at 13 bases. The CDR3 is 15 residues long. V was clipped by 4 bases and J by 7 bases; unmatched bases: 4. Germline loops: CDR1 MNHEY, CDR2 SMNVEV (reference sequence).

The chain uses TRBV5-1 and TRBJ2-7; no firm D call. CDR3 length: 16 residues. Germline values: CDR1 SGHRS, CDR2 YFSETQ. V was trimmed by 0 bases and J by 6 bases, leaving 19 bases between them. In DNA, the CDR3 is TGCGCCAGCAGCTTGGGGGCCGTTGCCAGAGAAGGCGAGCAGTACTTC. This encodes CASSLGAVAREGEQYF.

The genes are TRBV19 and TRBJ1-3, with no clear D. Per the germline V gene, CDR1 is LNHDA and CDR2 is SQIVND (reference sequence). The CDR3 loop spans 12 amino acids. The V and J ends lost 8 bases and 4 bases respectively, with 9 bases between them. CDR3 protein: CASSRFGNTIYF. CDR3 bases: TGTGCCAGTTCCAGGTTCGGAAACACCATATATTTT. The full variable domain, rest sourced from reference TRBV19 and TRBJ1-3, is DGGITQSPKYLFRKEGQNVTLSCEQNLNHDAMYWYRQDPGQGLRLIYYSQIVNDFQKGDIAEGYSVSREKKESFPLTVTSAQKNPTAFYLCASSRFGNTIYFGEGSWLTVV.

The rearrangement joins TRBV9 to TRBJ1-3; 8 bases agree with TRBD1. Germline assignment: CDR1 SGDLS and CDR2 YYNGEE. The J segment lost 0 bases and the V segment lost 5 bases, leaving 4 bases of the junction unmatched. The CDR3 extends over 15 amino acids. For the CDR3, the DNA is TGTGCCAGCAGTATACAGGGGGTCTCTGGAAACACCATATATTTT. Its protein product is CASSIQGVSGNTIYF.

This chain joins TRBV27 and TRBJ2-7; 7 bases are a match to TRBD1. CDR3 length: 15 amino acids. V gave up 5 bases and J gave up 0 bases; unmatched junction bases: 7. Germline V lookup: CDR1 MNHEY, CDR2 SMNVEV (reference sequence). The CDR3 spells CASSRKGDSSYEQYF. The CDR3 region has the DNA TGTGCCAGCAGTCGGAAGGGGGACAGCTCCTACGAGCAGTACTTC.

This clone was detected only a few times. The CDR3 DNA reads TGTGCCAGTAGTATTGGATTCCGACGGGACACTGAAGCTTTCTTT. Its translation: CASSIGFRRDTEAFF. J is TRBJ1-1 and V is TRBV19, with D hard to call. The ends were cut back, 3 bases at V and 3 bases at J, with 14 bases in the middle. The germline CDR1 and CDR2 sequences are LNHDA and SQIVND (reference sequence). The CDR3 has 15 residues.

The chain recombines TRBV2 with TRBJ1-5, with D perhaps TRBD1 (5 bases). The germline gives CDR1 SNHLY, CDR2 FYNNEI. Trimming removed 6 bases at V and 7 bases at J, with 13 bases between. The CDR3 length is 13 residues. Here the CDR3 reads CASRQIGGQPQHF. In nucleotides, the CDR3 is TGTGCCAGCAGACAGATTGGGGGGCAGCCCCAGCATTTT.

The table lists this clone with a count of one. The chain's CDR3 is CASSPDTAYEQYF. CDR3 DNA sequence: TGTGCCAGCAGTCCGGACACCGCCTACGAGCAGTACTTC. The chain is built from TRBV6-5 and TRBJ2-7; maybe TRBD1 (5 bases). This CDR3 has 13 amino acids. The germline CDR1 and CDR2 sequences are MNHEY and SVGAGI. Trimming left V 5 bases short and J 2 bases short, with 10 bases between.

In the case of this clone: One end of the junction does not line up with germline, which may come from a read error. The chain combines TRBV3-1 (or the pseudogene TRBV3-2) with TRBJ2-3; the D gene could be TRBD1 or TRBD2 (5 bases each). The CDR3 is 15 residues long. From germline, CDR1 is LGHDT and CDR2 YNNKEL (reference sequence). The CDR3 here is CASSQLGHWSDTQYF. In DNA form, the CDR3 reads TGCGCCAGCAGCCAACTAGGACACTGGTCGGATACGCAGTATTTT.

The rearrangement links TRBV2 to TRBJ1-5; 7 positions agree with TRBD1. After removal of 0 bases from V and 6 bases from J, the junction contained 8 bases not matched to a gene. The CDR3 runs to 16 residues. CDR1 is SNHLY and CDR2 is FYNNEI in the germline V gene. CDR3 coding DNA: TGTGCCAGCAGTGAAGCGACAGACAGGGATAGTCAGCCCCAGCATTTT. Residues: CASSEATDRDSQPQHF.

The chain employs TRBV11-2 and TRBJ1-2; maybe TRBD1 (5 bases). In germline, CDR1 is SGHAT, CDR2 FQNNGV. The CDR3 runs 16 residues. V was cut by 0 bases and J by 0 bases, with 11 bases left in between. This CDR3 is CASSLESRGANYGYTF. CDR3 sequence (DNA): TGTGCCAGCAGCTTAGAATCTCGGGGGGCTAACTATGGCTACACCTTC.

The V gene is TRBV2, the J gene TRBJ2-3; D perhaps matches TRBD2 (6 bases). The CDR3 is made up of 15 amino acids. V was shortened by 6 bases and J by 0 bases, with 13 bases between the two germline ends. CDR1 and CDR2 from the germline V gene are SNHLY and FYNNEI. CDR3 protein: CASRGTRSSTDTQYF. CDR3 DNA sequence: TGTGCCAGCAGGGGGACTCGATCTAGCACAGATACGCAGTATTTT.

The chain employs TRBV27 and TRBJ1-4; TRBD1 agrees at 9 bases. The CDR3 spans 14 residues. Trimming at V came to 6 bases and at J to 10 bases, leaving 9 bases not matched to a gene. Germline CDR1 and CDR2: MNHEY and SMNVEV (reference sequence). CDR3 bases: TGTGCCAGCAGCTATACAGGGGGCTCGGGAAAACTGTTTTTT. Translation gives CASSYTGGSGKLFF. The full variable domain, its missing parts supplied by reference TRBV27 and TRBJ1-4, is EAQVTQNPRYLITVTGKKLTVTCSQNMNHEYMSWYRQDPGLGLRQIYYSMNVEVTDKGDVPEGYKVSRKEKRNFPLILESPSPNQTSLYFCASSYTGGSGKLFFGSGTQLSVL.

This CDR3 is CASSINRPLYEQYF. The CDR3 bases are TGTGCCAGTAGTATCAACAGGCCCCTCTACGAGCAGTACTTC. This chain uses TRBV19 with TRBJ2-7; possibly TRBD1 for D (5 bases). CDR1 LNHDA and CDR2 SQIVND come from the germline V gene (reference sequence). V lost 3 bases and J lost 3, with 12 bases in between. CDR3 length equals 14 residues.

The rearrangement uses TRBV4-2 and TRBJ1-3; D gene uncertain. CDR3 length equals 16 residues. CDR1 is LGHNA, CDR2 YNFKEQ, per germline. V was shortened by 1 base and J by 0 bases, with 10 bases between the two germline ends. Here the CDR3 DNA reads TGTGCCAGCAGCCAAGCGGGTGGATTCTCTGGAAACACCATATATTTT. This gives the protein CASSQAGGFSGNTIYF.

In this sample, this clone turned up once. V and J are TRBV6-4 and TRBJ1-5; no definite D call. Trimming cost V 4 bases and J 7 bases, with 14 bases left between them. The CDR3 is 14 residues long. Per the germline V gene, CDR1 is MRHNA and CDR2 is SNTAGT. The CDR3, as DNA: TGTGCCAGCAGTGTTCGGAGGGTAAGACAGCCCCAGCATTTT. As protein: CASSVRRVRQPQHF.

CDR3 bases: TGTGCCAGCAGTTACTCTAACAATGAGCAGTTCTTC. This translates into CASSYSNNEQFF. The chain carries TRBV6-5 and TRBJ2-1; the D is unclear. The V gene's germline CDR1 is MNHEY and CDR2 SVGAGI. This CDR3 contains 12 residues. The V end lost 0 bases, the J end lost 5 bases, and 2 bases lay between the germline ends.